The 10 T cell receptor beta chains below come from one sample, sequenced in a study of blood T cell repertoires in COVID-19. The data were produced by immunoSEQ multiplex PCR, yet TCRdb's version contains in-frame clones alone and is incomplete. The table lists 150,000 to 200,000 clones, 60% to 85% of them singletons. Sample: peripheral blood. These TCRs come from a woman aged 55-69 years with COVID-19, enrolled during active disease.

This chain uses TRBV5-1 with TRBJ2-1, with D possibly TRBD1 on 6 matching bases. This CDR3 has 13 amino acids. In germline, CDR1 is SGHRS, CDR2 YFSETQ. Between the trimmed V and J ends, which lost 5 bases and 8 bases, there was a span of 14 bases. CDR3 protein: CASRPTGADEQFF. The CDR3 DNA reads as TGCGCCAGCAGGCCGACAGGAGCAGATGAGCAGTTCTTC. The full variable domain, in which reference TRBV5-1 and TRBJ2-1 provide the parts outside the CDR3, is KAGVTQTPRYLIKTRGQQVTLSCSPISGHRSVSWYQQTPGQGLQFLFEYFSETQRNKGNFPGRFSGRQFSNSRSEMNVSTLELGDSALYLCASRPTGADEQFFGPGTRLTVL.

This chain joins TRBV3-1 (or the pseudogene TRBV3-2) and TRBJ2-1; no clear D gene. CDR1 LGHDT and CDR2 YNNKEL come from the germline V gene (reference sequence). The V gene lost 4 bases and the J gene lost 4 bases, with 14 bases spanning the gap. CDR3 size: 15 residues. CDR3 sequence reads: CASSRSSLIYNEQFF. The CDR3 DNA sequence: TGTGCCAGCAGCCGGAGCTCGCTGATTTACAATGAGCAGTTCTTC.

The rearrangement uses TRBV19 and TRBJ2-1, with TRBD2 matching over 10 bases. The CDR3 length is 14 residues. J lost 7 bases, V lost 4 bases, and 4 bases had no gene match. Germline CDR1 reads LNHDA; CDR2 reads SQIVND (reference sequence). CDR3 in amino acids: CASSRRTSGNEQFF. CDR3 nucleotides: TGTGCCAGTAGTAGGCGGACTAGCGGTAATGAGCAGTTCTTC.

V is TRBV19 and J is TRBJ2-2; 14 nucleotides agree with TRBD2. Per the germline V gene, CDR1 is LNHDA and CDR2 is SQIVND (reference sequence). This CDR3 has 16 amino acids. The ends lost 3 bases at V and 4 bases at J; junction bases unmatched: 1. This CDR3 is CASSMGLAGVTGELFF. The CDR3 nucleotides are TGTGCCAGTAGTATGGGACTAGCGGGGGTCACCGGGGAGCTGTTTTTT.

Worth noting for this clone: At the DNA level, this CDR3 is encoded by other sequences in the same sample as well. This sequence joins TRBV3-1 (or the pseudogene TRBV3-2) and TRBJ2-3; TRBD2 aligns across 12 bases. The CDR3 covers 16 residues. CDR1 and CDR2 (germline): LGHDT, YNNKEL (reference sequence). With V trimmed by 1 base and J by 1 base, 0 bases remained unmatched. CDR3 amino acids: CASSQGLAGGTDTQYF. CDR3 nucleotide sequence: TGTGCCAGCAGCCAAGGACTAGCGGGGGGCACAGATACGCAGTATTTT.

This chain uses TRBV19 with TRBJ2-7; 9 bases align to TRBD1. V shed 3 bases and J 4 bases; nucleotides not matched to a gene: 7. The CDR3 runs 15 residues. Germline assignment: CDR1 LNHDA and CDR2 SQIVND (reference sequence). CDR3 in amino acids: CASSIFGTGIYEQYF. CDR3 nucleotides: TGTGCCAGTAGTATCTTCGGGACAGGGATTTACGAGCAGTACTTC. The full variable domain, its missing parts supplied by reference TRBV19 and TRBJ2-7, is DGGITQSPKYLFRKEGQNVTLSCEQNLNHDAMYWYRQDPGQGLRLIYYSQIVNDFQKGDIAEGYSVSREKKESFPLTVTSAQKNPTAFYLCASSIFGTGIYEQYFGPGTRLTVT.

The chain combines TRBV6-1 with TRBJ1-1; 12 bases agree with TRBD1. The junction had 5 bases not matched to a gene; V was cut back by 3 bases and J by 12 bases. The germline V gene has CDR1 MNHNS and CDR2 SASEGT. CDR3 length: 13 amino acids. CDR3 loop: CASSDRDRGRTFF. The CDR3 bases are TGTGCCAGCAGTGACCGGGACAGGGGGCGAACTTTCTTT.

The chain combines TRBV18 with TRBJ1-4; TRBD1 matches at 8 bases. This CDR3 spans 15 amino acids. Germline V gene lookup returns CDR1 KGHSH and CDR2 LQKENI. The ends lost 2 bases at V and 7 bases at J; junction bases unmatched: 6. For the CDR3, the DNA is TGTGCCAGCTCACCAGGGACAGGCGTTGCTGAAAAACTGTTTTTT. Its translation is CASSPGTGVAEKLFF.

This rearrangement joins TRBV4-3 to TRBJ2-7, with D tentatively TRBD1 (5 bases). Between the trimmed V and J ends, which lost 2 bases and 2 bases, there was a span of 13 bases. This CDR3 is 15 amino acids long. CDR1 is LGHNA, CDR2 YSLEER, per germline. The CDR3 protein is CASSQSQGLAYEQYF. The CDR3 DNA reads TGCGCCAGCAGCCAATCGCAGGGTTTAGCCTACGAGCAGTACTTC.

The J gene is TRBJ2-2, the V gene TRBV19; D may be TRBD1 (5 bases). The CDR3 has 14 residues. CDR1 and CDR2 from the germline V gene are LNHDA and SQIVND (reference sequence). Trimming took 9 bases from V and 2 from J, leaving 13 bases between them. CDR3 sequence: CASGLGPNTGELFF. In DNA, the CDR3 is TGTGCCAGCGGTCTGGGGCCAAACACCGGGGAGCTGTTTTTT.